These 21 T cell receptor beta chains were sequenced from one sample in a study of blood T cell repertoires in COVID-19. Clones were sequenced by immunoSEQ multiplex PCR, and TCRdb holds only the in-frame ones, with some missing. The sample contains 200,000 to 250,000 clones, roughly 89% of which appear only once. The sample comprised peripheral blood. The receptors originated from a man in his sixties who had recovered from COVID-19.

The rearrangement joins TRBV7-3 to TRBJ2-1, with 12 bases fitting TRBD2. The trim removed 4 bases at V and 0 bases at J, leaving 4 bases unmatched. Germline V gene lookup returns CDR1 SGHTA and CDR2 FQGTGA. The length of the CDR3 is 17 residues. The CDR3 loop reads CASSSGLAGSSYNEQFF. The CDR3 region has the DNA TGTGCCAGCAGCTCGGGACTAGCGGGCAGCTCCTACAATGAGCAGTTCTTC.

The V call is TRBV19, the J call TRBJ1-2, with 7 bases that match TRBD1. CDR1 is LNHDA and CDR2 is SQIVND in the germline V gene (reference sequence). J gave up 4 bases and V 3 bases, and 5 bases lay outside the gene matches. The CDR3 contains 14 residues. CDR3 in amino acids: CASSIPQGTYGYTF. CDR3 in DNA: TGTGCCAGTAGTATCCCACAGGGGACCTATGGCTACACCTTC.

In this sample, this clone turned up once. The chain carries TRBV5-1 and TRBJ2-5; tentative D call: TRBD1 (6 bases). Trimming shortened V by 4 bases and J by 5 bases, and 12 bases separated the two germline ends. This CDR3 region has 13 residues. CDR1 and CDR2 (germline): SGHRS, YFSETQ. DNA for the CDR3: TGCGCCAGCAGCGTCACAGGGAAGGAGACCCAGTACTTC. Translation gives CASSVTGKETQYF.

This rearrangement joins TRBV5-4 to TRBJ1-4, with D perhaps matching TRBD1 (6 bases). The germline V gene has CDR1 SGHNT and CDR2 YYREEE (reference sequence). The CDR3 runs 15 residues. V was clipped by 0 bases and J by 7 bases, with 13 bases between them. The CDR3 coding sequence is TGTGCCAGCAGCTTGGCAGGGGCTAGCGGTGAAAAACTGTTTTTT. Protein: CASSLAGASGEKLFF.

The chain recombines TRBV11-3 with TRBJ2-5, with 10 bases lining up with TRBD2. V lost 5 bases to trimming and J lost 4 bases; unmatched junction nucleotides: 13. This CDR3 has 17 residues. Germline CDR1 reads SGHNT; CDR2 reads YENEEA. As DNA, the CDR3 is TGTGCCAGCAGCCGGGGTCGGGCTAGCGGGAGTGGAGAGACCCAGTACTTC. Translating gives CASSRGRASGSGETQYF.

V usage is TRBV30 and J usage is TRBJ2-2; possibly TRBD2 for D (5 bases). CDR3 length equals 12 residues. Per the germline V gene, CDR1 is GTSNPN and CDR2 is SVGIG (reference sequence). Deletions cut 2 bases from V and 5 bases from J, with 6 bases between. CDR3 amino acids: CAWSPGTGELFF. In DNA form, the CDR3 reads TGTGCCTGGAGTCCGGGGACCGGGGAGCTGTTTTTT.

The rearrangement links TRBV2 to TRBJ1-4; D possibly corresponds to TRBD1 (6 bases). V shed 6 bases and J shed 5 bases, with 10 bases lying between them. CDR3 size: 13 residues. The germline V gene has CDR1 SNHLY and CDR2 FYNNEI. The CDR3 protein is CASSRDTNEKLFF. The DNA of the CDR3 is TGTGCCAGCAGCCGGGACACGAATGAAAAACTGTTTTTT. Full variable domain (remainder filled in from reference TRBV2 and TRBJ1-4): EPEVTQTPSHQVTQMGQEVILRCVPISNHLYFYWYRQILGQKVEFLVSFYNNEISEKSEIFDDQFSVERPDGSNFTLKIRSTKLEDSAMYFCASSRDTNEKLFFGSGTQLSVL.

V and J are TRBV5-1 and TRBJ2-5, with a weak D call TRBD2 (6 bases). This CDR3 is built from 14 residues. V gave up 4 bases and J gave up 4 bases, with 14 bases separating them. The germline gives CDR1 SGHRS, CDR2 YFSETQ. Written as DNA, the CDR3 is TGCGCCAGCAGCCTGGAGCAGGGAGGAGAGACCCAGTACTTC. Translating gives CASSLEQGGETQYF.

This clone was seen a single time. The chain recombines TRBV5-5 with TRBJ1-5; 7 nucleotides match TRBD1. This CDR3 region has 14 residues. CDR1 is SGHKS, CDR2 YYEKEE, per germline (reference sequence). V lost 4 bases, J lost 6 bases, and 7 bases stayed unmatched. CDR3 amino acids: CASSPDRVGQPQHF. Written as DNA, the CDR3 is TGTGCCAGCAGCCCTGACAGGGTGGGTCAGCCCCAGCATTTT.

The J gene is TRBJ1-6, the V gene TRBV9, with 7 bases fitting TRBD1. Trimming at V came to 3 bases and at J to 6 bases, leaving 3 bases not matched to a gene. The CDR3 spans 14 residues. Germline lookup yields CDR1 SGDLS and CDR2 YYNGEE. The CDR3 DNA follows: TGTGCCAGCAGCGGCGGGACAGTTAATTCACCCCTCCACTTT. Its translation is CASSGGTVNSPLHF.

The rearrangement joins TRBV15 to TRBJ2-7; weak D call: TRBD2 (6 bases). Germline CDR1 is LNHNV and CDR2 is YYDKDF (reference sequence). The CDR3 runs to 16 residues. V gave up 5 bases and J gave up 2 bases, with 19 bases separating them. The CDR3 spells CATSVGGRTQAYEQYF. The CDR3 nucleotides are TGTGCCACCAGCGTGGGGGGAAGGACTCAAGCCTACGAGCAGTACTTC. The full variable domain, its missing parts supplied by reference TRBV15 and TRBJ2-7, is DAMVIQNPRYQVTQFGKPVTLSCSQTLNHNVMYWYQQKSSQAPKLLFHYYDKDFNNEADTPDNFQSRRPNTSFCFLDIRSPGLGDTAMYLCATSVGGRTQAYEQYFGPGTRLTVT.

The gene calls are TRBV5-1 and TRBJ2-3; TRBD2 aligns across 9 bases. The CDR3 is 16 amino acids. Germline lookup yields CDR1 SGHRS and CDR2 YFSETQ. The V gene end was trimmed by 4 bases and the J gene end by 1 base; junction bases not matched to a gene: 7. The CDR3 sequence is CASSPQTSGGTDTQYF. The CDR3 DNA is TGCGCCAGCAGCCCGCAGACTAGCGGAGGCACAGATACGCAGTATTTT.

This chain connects TRBV3-1 (or the pseudogene TRBV3-2) to TRBJ1-3; 11 bases agree with TRBD1. This CDR3 is 16 amino acids long. Trimming took 4 bases from V and 3 from J; bases not matched to a gene: 5. Per germline, CDR1 LGHDT and CDR2 YNNKEL (reference sequence). CDR3 bases: TGTGCCAGCAGCCGCGGACAGGGGGCTAGTGGAAACACCATATATTTT. It is translated as CASSRGQGASGNTIYF.

V gene TRBV5-1 combines with J gene TRBJ2-1, with 9 nucleotides matching TRBD1. Trimming removed 5 bases from V and 1 base from J; junction bases left unmatched: 4. This CDR3 region has 15 residues. Looked up from germline, CDR1 is SGHRS and CDR2 is YFSETQ. CDR3 bases: TGCGCCAGCAGGGAGACAGGGGGTTCCTACAATGAGCAGTTCTTC. Translation: CASRETGGSYNEQFF.

This rearrangement joins TRBV5-1 to TRBJ2-7; D gene ambiguous. The germline CDR1 and CDR2 sequences are SGHRS and YFSETQ. V lost 4 bases to trimming and J lost 3 bases, with 5 bases between them. The CDR3 length is 11 residues. The CDR3 DNA is TGCGCCAGCAGCACTGACTACGAGCAGTACTTC. Translating it yields CASSTDYEQYF.

This clone was counted only a few times. The CDR3 region is CASSQDTGQPQHF. CDR3 in DNA: TGTGCCAGCAGCCAAGATACGGGGCAGCCCCAGCATTTT. The chain carries TRBV4-2 and TRBJ1-5; D not certain. The CDR3 is made up of 13 amino acids. Germline V lookup: CDR1 LGHNA, CDR2 YNFKEQ. The ends were cut back, 0 bases at V and 7 bases at J, with 7 bases in the middle.

The chain recombines TRBV18 with TRBJ2-7, with TRBD2 matching 14 bases. This CDR3 has 17 residues. Germline-derived CDR1 and CDR2 are KGHSH and LQKENI. V trimming: 8 bases; J trimming: 3 bases; junction bases outside the gene matches: 12. CDR3 DNA sequence: TGTGCCAGCGCCCCGGGACTAGCGGGAGCGAGGGGCTACGAGCAGTACTTC. This encodes CASAPGLAGARGYEQYF.

The chain links TRBV5-1 to TRBJ2-7, with 12 nucleotides matching TRBD2. This CDR3 has 16 residues. Germline lookup yields CDR1 SGHRS and CDR2 YFSETQ. The V gene end was trimmed by 4 bases and the J gene end by 1 base; junction bases not matched to a gene: 6. As DNA, the CDR3 is TGCGCCAGCAGCCCGGACGGACTAGCGGGGTCCTACGAGCAGTACTTC. It specifies CASSPDGLAGSYEQYF.

The rearrangement links TRBV9 to TRBJ2-7, with 10 bases that match TRBD2. Germline CDR1 is SGDLS and CDR2 is YYNGEE. The CDR3 sequence is 15 residues long. The V and J ends lost 4 bases and 2 bases, in that order; junction bases with no gene match: 6. The CDR3 DNA reads as TGTGCCAGCAGCCCCCGGACTAGCGGAGCCTACGAGCAGTACTTC. Amino acid sequence: CASSPRTSGAYEQYF.

In this sample, this clone turned up once. The chain joins TRBV21-1 to TRBJ2-7; TRBD1 is taken as the D call from the table, unchecked against the DNA. TRBV21-1 is flagged as a pseudogene. This CDR3 region has 20 residues. The DNA for the CDR3 is TGTGCCAGCAGCAAATGCAAAGATGCTACAGGGGGCTGGGGCTCCTACGAGCAGTACTTC. It codes for CASSKCKDATGGWGSYEQYF.

The rearrangement links TRBV6-5 to TRBJ1-1; D is perhaps TRBD1 (5 bases). The V gene lost 6 bases and the J gene lost 3 bases, with 14 bases spanning the gap. Germline V gene sequence: CDR1 MNHEY, CDR2 SVGAGI. This CDR3 contains 14 residues. The CDR3 sequence is CASSLDNRDTEAFF. The CDR3 DNA follows: TGTGCCAGCAGCTTGGACAATCGGGACACTGAAGCTTTCTTT.